One and the same sample provided the 30 T cell receptor beta chains below, sequenced in a study of blood T cell repertoires in COVID-19. Only in-frame clones appear in the TCRdb table, and some are missing; sequencing was by immunoSEQ multiplex PCR. The table lists hundreds of thousands of clones, more than 75% of them singletons, with more than 1% in the top ten. The sequencing input was PBMCs or T cells enriched from blood (not recorded which). The receptors were gathered from a woman aged 25 to 39 who had recovered from COVID-19.

CDR3: CASSPFQETQYF. In DNA form, the CDR3 reads TGTGCCAGCAGCCCCTTTCAAGAGACCCAGTACTTC. The chain couples TRBV9 to TRBJ2-5; D not certain. Trimming stripped 4 bases from V and 2 bases from J, with 6 bases between. The germline CDR1 and CDR2 sequences are SGDLS and YYNGEE. The CDR3 extends over 12 amino acids.

The chain couples TRBV9 to TRBJ2-3; TRBD1 might be the D (5 bases). Germline assignment: CDR1 SGDLS and CDR2 YYNGEE. Between the trimmed V and J ends, which lost 4 bases and 2 bases, there was a span of 17 bases. The CDR3 is 16 residues long. The CDR3, as DNA: TGTGCCAGCAGCTTACAGGAAAGGACCCCCACAGATACGCAGTATTTT. As protein: CASSLQERTPTDTQYF.

The CDR3: CASSQVTDPNTEAFF. CDR3 nucleotides: TGCGCCAGCAGCCAAGTCACAGACCCTAACACTGAAGCTTTCTTT. V is TRBV4-1 and J is TRBJ1-1, with unresolved D. The CDR3 totals 15 residues. CDR1 and CDR2 (germline): MGHRA, YSYEKL. The V end was cut by 1 base, the J end by 2 bases, with 11 bases between.

The V gene is TRBV3-1 (or the pseudogene TRBV3-2), the J gene TRBJ2-5; D remains ambiguous. Germline V lookup: CDR1 LGHDT, CDR2 YNNKEL (reference sequence). This CDR3 region has 13 residues. V lost 1 base to trimming and J lost 5 bases, with 8 bases between them. The CDR3 spells CASSQASTETQYF. As DNA, the CDR3 is TGTGCCAGCAGCCAAGCCAGTACGGAGACCCAGTACTTC.

The chain combines TRBV28 with TRBJ1-5, with no clear D. This CDR3 spans 14 amino acids. Germline lookup yields CDR1 MDHEN and CDR2 SYDVKM. Trimming took off 3 bases at V and 2 bases at J, with 8 bases between the two ends. The CDR3 bases are TGTGCCAGCAGTTTGACTCTCGGCAATCAGCCCCAGCATTTT. Protein: CASSLTLGNQPQHF.

This sequence joins TRBV7-9 and TRBJ2-1; TRBD2 is a possible D gene (5 bases). The CDR3 length is 13 residues. The germline V and J ends were trimmed by 5 bases and 7 bases, with 12 bases remaining between them. Germline V gene data show CDR1 as SEHNR and CDR2 as FQNEAQ (reference sequence). CDR3 region: CASSPLAVNEQFF. As DNA, the CDR3 is TGTGCCAGCAGCCCCCTAGCAGTGAATGAGCAGTTCTTC.

The chain recombines TRBV7-2 with TRBJ2-7, with 9 nucleotides matching TRBD2. In germline, CDR1 is SGHTA, CDR2 FQGNSA. This CDR3 spans 14 amino acids. J was trimmed by 7 bases and V by 0 bases; bases with no gene match: 4. The CDR3 DNA reads as TGTGCCAGCAGCTTAGCGCTAGCGGGGAATGAGCAGTACTTC. The encoded protein is CASSLALAGNEQYF.

Only one count was recorded for this clone. The V gene is TRBV14, the J gene TRBJ1-2, with 10 bases aligning to TRBD1. The CDR3 consists of 16 residues. The V segment lost 1 base and the J segment 4 bases; nucleotides outside the gene matches: 6. Germline V gene data show CDR1 as SGHDN and CDR2 as FVKESK. For the CDR3, the DNA is TGTGCCAGCAGCCAAGTAAGGACAGGGGGTGGCTATGGCTACACCTTC. Amino acid sequence: CASSQVRTGGGYGYTF.

The chain is built from TRBV19 and TRBJ1-1; no firm D call. The germline CDR1 and CDR2 sequences are LNHDA and SQIVND (reference sequence). V gave up 5 bases and J gave up 2 bases, with 3 bases separating them. The CDR3 covers 11 residues. The CDR3 DNA reads as TGTGCCAGTAGTTCAAACACTGAAGCTTTCTTT. This codes for CASSSNTEAFF.

The chain joins TRBV29-1 to TRBJ1-2, with 7 bases aligning to TRBD1. The germline CDR1 and CDR2 sequences are SQVTM and ANQGSEA. CDR3 size: 13 residues. V dropped 7 bases and J dropped 0; count of bases not matched to a gene: 5. The CDR3 reads CSARTGANYGYTF. CDR3 bases: TGCAGCGCGCGGACAGGAGCTAACTATGGCTACACCTTC.

The V and J genes are TRBV28 and TRBJ2-7; D may be TRBD1 (5 bases). Germline CDR1 MDHEN, CDR2 SYDVKM. CDR3 length: 16 amino acids. V lost 1 base, J lost 1 base, and 14 bases lay in between. CDR3 DNA sequence: TGTGCCAGCAGTTTATTCCCCGCAGGACAATCCTACGAGCAGTACTTC. Amino acid sequence: CASSLFPAGQSYEQYF.

The V gene is TRBV6-5, the J gene TRBJ1-3, with D tentatively TRBD1 (5 bases). Germline-derived CDR1 and CDR2 are MNHEY and SVGAGI. The CDR3 sequence is 15 residues long. V gave up 5 bases and J gave up 0 bases, with 11 bases separating them. The CDR3: CASSPYQGSGNTIYF. For the CDR3, the DNA is TGTGCCAGCAGTCCCTACCAGGGCTCTGGAAACACCATATATTTT.

The gene calls are TRBV5-1 and TRBJ2-1; 7 bases are shared with TRBD2. The V gene's germline CDR1 is SGHRS and CDR2 YFSETQ. The CDR3 is 15 residues long. Germline trimming cut 4 bases from V and 5 bases from J; bases unmatched to any gene: 9. CDR3 in amino acids: CASSREAGRDNEQFF. As DNA, the CDR3 is TGCGCCAGCAGCCGGGAGGCGGGGCGAGACAATGAGCAGTTCTTC.

This chain connects TRBV4-1 to TRBJ1-1; D gene ambiguous. Germline V gene lookup returns CDR1 MGHRA and CDR2 YSYEKL. This CDR3 has 15 residues. V shed 4 bases and J shed 0 bases, with 12 bases lying between them. The CDR3 loop is CASSLTGGVNTEAFF. The CDR3 DNA is TGCGCCAGCAGCCTCACCGGAGGTGTGAACACTGAAGCTTTCTTT.

The chain carries TRBV30 and TRBJ2-7; D remains unclear. The V gene's germline CDR1 is GTSNPN and CDR2 SVGIG (reference sequence). Between the trimmed V and J ends, which lost 3 bases and 6 bases, there was a span of 9 bases. The CDR3 has 11 amino acids. The CDR3 nucleotides are TGTGCCTGGAGGTTCGGGTCCGAGCAGTACTTC. Amino acid sequence: CAWRFGSEQYF.

The chain joins TRBV27 to TRBJ2-7, with 8 positions matching TRBD1. In germline, CDR1 is MNHEY, CDR2 SMNVEV (reference sequence). This CDR3 contains 15 residues. V was pared by 0 bases and J by 3 bases, with 4 bases of the junction left unmatched. CDR3 DNA: TGTGCCAGCAGTTTATCTCCGGGACAGGACTACGAGCAGTACTTC. Its protein product is CASSLSPGQDYEQYF.

The J gene is TRBJ1-3, the V gene TRBV28, with unresolved D. Trimming cost V 8 bases and J 0 bases, with 11 bases left between them. The germline CDR1 and CDR2 sequences are MDHEN and SYDVKM. The CDR3 covers 14 residues. The chain's CDR3 is CASRTVSSGNTIYF. The CDR3 DNA reads as TGTGCCAGCCGAACAGTCAGCTCTGGAAACACCATATATTTT.

This clone was found a few times. CDR3 sequence: CATSDLGGGTNQPQHF. The DNA for the CDR3 is TGTGCCACCAGTGATCTGGGCGGGGGGACCAATCAGCCCCAGCATTTT. This rearrangement joins TRBV24-1 to TRBJ1-5, with D possibly TRBD1 on 5 matching bases. This CDR3 has 16 amino acids. Germline V lookup: CDR1 KGHDR, CDR2 SFDVKD. The V end lost 3 bases, the J end lost 3 bases, and 14 bases lay between the germline ends.

This chain joins TRBV18 and TRBJ1-5; maybe TRBD1 (5 bases). The CDR3 is 15 residues long. The germline CDR1 and CDR2 sequences are KGHSH and LQKENI. Between the trimmed V and J ends, which lost 2 bases and 1 base, there was a span of 9 bases. The CDR3 nucleotides are TGTGCCAGCTCACCATTCCGACAGAGCAATCAGCCCCAGCATTTT. Its protein is CASSPFRQSNQPQHF.

V and J are TRBV7-8 and TRBJ2-7, with D perhaps TRBD1 (7 bases). Trimming left V 5 bases short and J 0 bases short, with 17 bases between. CDR3 length: 16 residues. Germline-derived CDR1 and CDR2 are SGHVS and FQNEAQ. In DNA, the CDR3 is TGTGCCAGCAGCCCACGGAGGGACAGAGCCTCCTACGAGCAGTACTTC. It is translated as CASSPRRDRASYEQYF.

The chain carries TRBV5-1 and TRBJ2-3; 16 nucleotides align to TRBD2. The CDR3 runs to 18 residues. Trimming removed 4 bases from V and 0 bases from J; junction bases left unmatched: 5. Per the germline V gene, CDR1 is SGHRS and CDR2 is YFSETQ. CDR3 amino acids: CASSRGTSGGVSTDTQYF. CDR3 nucleotides: TGCGCCAGCAGCCGCGGGACTAGCGGGGGGGTGAGCACAGATACGCAGTATTTT.

The chain combines TRBV7-9 with TRBJ2-1, with 7 bases matching TRBD1. The length of the CDR3 is 14 residues. V lost 3 bases, J lost 4 bases, and 3 bases stayed unmatched. The germline V gene encodes CDR1 SEHNR and CDR2 FQNEAQ (reference sequence). CDR3 protein: CASSFGGQYNEQFF. DNA for the CDR3: TGTGCCAGCAGCTTTGGGGGACAGTACAATGAGCAGTTCTTC.

This chain links TRBV7-2 with TRBJ1-6, with TRBD1 identical over 9 bases. V was pared by 6 bases and J by 7 bases, with 7 bases of the junction left unmatched. The germline V gene has CDR1 SGHTA and CDR2 FQGNSA. This CDR3 has 15 residues. The CDR3: CASSSGQGLNSPLHF. The CDR3 DNA follows: TGTGCCAGCAGTTCGGGACAGGGTCTAAATTCACCCCTCCACTTT.

J is TRBJ2-5 and V is TRBV10-3; TRBD1 matches at 9 bases. Germline V lookup: CDR1 ENHRY, CDR2 SYGVKD. V trimming: 3 bases; J trimming: 1 base; junction bases outside the gene matches: 6. This CDR3 region has 16 residues. The CDR3, as DNA: TGTGCCATCAGTGATCAGGACAGGGGCGGCCAAGAGACCCAGTACTTC. It specifies CAISDQDRGGQETQYF.

The chain has TRBV2 and TRBJ1-5; unclear D gene. This CDR3 spans 16 amino acids. Germline-derived CDR1 and CDR2 are SNHLY and FYNNEI. The V end was cut by 6 bases, the J end by 0 bases, with 15 bases between. CDR3 sequence: CASRYRRADSNQPQHF. For the CDR3, the DNA is TGTGCCAGCAGGTACCGGAGGGCAGATAGCAATCAGCCCCAGCATTTT.

The genes are TRBV18 and TRBJ2-5; tentative D call: TRBD2 (6 bases). The CDR3 sequence is 15 residues long. Looked up from germline, CDR1 is KGHSH and CDR2 is LQKENI. V lost 3 bases and J lost 2, with 13 bases in between. CDR3 loop: CASSPGGGQQETQYF. For the CDR3, the DNA is TGTGCCAGCTCACCGGGAGGAGGGCAGCAAGAGACCCAGTACTTC.

V is TRBV7-9 and J is TRBJ2-3; D gene unclear. The CDR3 runs 14 residues. The germline CDR1 and CDR2 sequences are SEHNR and FQNEAQ (reference sequence). V shed 2 bases and J shed 2 bases, with 8 bases lying between them. The CDR3 reads CASSLSDSTDTQYF. The DNA of the CDR3 is TGTGCCAGCAGCTTATCAGACTCCACAGATACGCAGTATTTT.

The chain links TRBV19 to TRBJ1-1; D not resolved. V was trimmed by 3 bases and J by 7 bases, leaving 21 bases between them. CDR3 length: 16 amino acids. CDR1 and CDR2 from the germline V gene are LNHDA and SQIVND (reference sequence). The CDR3 nucleotides read TGTGCCAGTAGTATGGCCGGAGGTATTGGAGTGATTGAAGCTTTCTTT. Translation: CASSMAGGIGVIEAFF. The whole variable domain, remainder taken from reference TRBV19 and TRBJ1-1, is DGGITQSPKYLFRKEGQNVTLSCEQNLNHDAMYWYRQDPGQGLRLIYYSQIVNDFQKGDIAEGYSVSREKKESFPLTVTSAQKNPTAFYLCASSMAGGIGVIEAFFGQGTRLTVV.

The chain recombines TRBV6-5 with TRBJ2-7, with 8 positions matching TRBD2. CDR3 length equals 15 residues. Per germline, CDR1 MNHEY and CDR2 SVGAGI. V lost 6 bases and J lost 3; bases outside the gene matches: 10. This CDR3 is CASSRGGQLIYEQYF. The CDR3 DNA is TGTGCCAGCAGCCGGGGGGGGCAACTAATCTACGAGCAGTACTTC.

The chain employs TRBV29-1 and TRBJ2-5; D perhaps matches TRBD1 (5 bases). V lost 3 bases and J lost 2, with 10 bases in between. Germline lookup yields CDR1 SQVTM and CDR2 ANQGSEA. This CDR3 comprises 13 residues. CDR3 protein: CSVEGPGQETQYF. CDR3 nucleotide sequence: TGCAGCGTTGAGGGCCCAGGGCAAGAGACCCAGTACTTC.